This T cell receptor (beta chain) derives from a study of blood T cell repertoires in COVID-19. Study summary: Samples taken during acute and convalescent COVID-19 were collected in the United States, Italy and Spain. Sample material is recorded as cDNA or gDNA derived from T cells, B-cell-depleted T cells, or PBMCs.

CDR3 length: 14 residues. Deletions cut 6 bases from V and 1 base from J, with 16 bases between. The germline gives CDR1 SQVTM, CDR2 ANQGSEA. Original handling: Estimates of nucleated cell counts were drawn from the amplification of reference gene primers. The assay was immunoSEQ multiplex PCR, and TCRdb's table has in-frame clones only and misses some. V and J calls plus clone size are reproduced from that table; the DNA served to infer D and trimming. Of about 210,000 clones listed, roughly four fifths are singletons. The TCR sequence derives from a woman in her forties with active or convalescent COVID-19. V and J are TRBV29-1 and TRBJ2-7, with D possibly being TRBD1 (7 bases). The sequenced sample was peripheral blood. CDR3 DNA: TGCAGCGTCCGCCTGCGGGACAGATCCTACGAGCAGTACTTC. This codes for CSVRLRDRSYEQYF.